These T cell receptor beta chains were read from a single sample in a study of Ad26.COV2.S vaccination and SARS-CoV-2 variants. Clones were read by immunoSEQ multiplex PCR, and TCRdb kept only the in-frame ones, dropping some. The repertoire holds around 300,000 clones, with roughly 88% as singletons. The source was peripheral blood, collected in a trial of Ad26.COV2.S vaccine versus placebo. These receptors were collected from a person between 18 and 65 years old who received the Ad26.COV2.S COVID-19 vaccine or a placebo. CDR3s include the opening cysteine and the closing phenylalanine or tryptophan. D genes are given only for firm matches. A row's size may be missing; if present it is once, few, many or a size class.

V gene	clone size	D gene	J gene	CDR3 DNA	CDR3 protein
TRBV7-2	-	TRBD1	TRBJ1-6	TGTGCCAGCAGCTTCGGACAGGGTGCTTCACCCCTCCACTTT	CASSFGQGASPLHF
TRBV7-2	once	-	TRBJ1-6	TGTGCCAGCAGCTTAGTGGGGGAGTTTAATTCACCCCTCCACTTT	CASSLVGEFNSPLHF
TRBV6-5	-	-	TRBJ2-1	TGTGCCACTACCCTGAGACTTTCAGGGGATGAGCAGTTCTTC	CATTLRLSGDEQFF
TRBV6-6	few	-	TRBJ2-5	TGTGCCAGCAGTTACGGAATCCAGTACTTC	CASSYGIQYF
TRBV29-1	-	-	TRBJ1-1	TGCAGCGTACAACCCGGGTTGAACACTGAAGCTTTCTTT	CSVQPGLNTEAFF
TRBV18	-	TRBD1	TRBJ1-1	TGTGCCAGCTCACCCCTGGACAGGGGGACTGAAGCTTTCTTT	CASSPLDRGTEAFF
TRBV5-4	-	TRBD1	TRBJ1-4	TGTGCCAGCAGCGGATCCGGGACAGGGGATGAAAAACTGTTTTTT	CASSGSGTGDEKLFF
TRBV27	-	-	TRBJ1-2	TGTGCCAGCAGTTTAACGACAGCTAACTATGGCTACACCTTC	CASSLTTANYGYTF
TRBV16	-	-	TRBJ1-6	TGTGCCAGCAGCCCAAGAGGGGGTTGGAATTCACCCCTCCACTTT	CASSPRGGWNSPLHF
TRBV4-1	-	-	TRBJ2-1	TGCGCCAGCAGCCAAGATACGGGGGCAGCGGGGGAGCAGTTCTTC	CASSQDTGAAGEQFF
TRBV4-1	-	-	TRBJ1-3	TGCGCCAGCAGCCAAGATTGGGCGTTTCGGACCACCTCTGGAAACACCATATATTTT	CASSQDWAFRTTSGNTIYF
TRBV7-9	-	-	TRBJ2-5	TGTGCCAGCAGCGCTAGTGGCAGCCAAGAGACCCAGTACTTC	CASSASGSQETQYF
TRBV20-1	-	-	TRBJ1-1	TGCAGTGCTAGGCAGGGGAGAGAAGCTTTCTTT	CSARQGREAFF
TRBV7-6	-	-	TRBJ1-1	TGTGCCAGCAGCCCGTTGACAGGATCCAGCACTGAAGCTTTCTTT	CASSPLTGSSTEAFF
TRBV6-2/TRBV6-3	-	-	TRBJ1-2	TGTGCCAGCAGTTACGGCTCCCCGGGGGCAAATGGCTACACCTTC	CASSYGSPGANGYTF
TRBV2	-	-	TRBJ1-5	TGTGCCAGCAGTGCTACAGGATTGGGAGTTCAGCCCCAGCATTTT	CASSATGLGVQPQHF
TRBV14	-	TRBD1	TRBJ1-1	TGTGCCAGCAGCCTCGGACAGGCGGTAAAAGGTTACACTGAAGCTTTCTTT	CASSLGQAVKGYTEAFF
TRBV27	few	-	TRBJ2-3	TGTGCCAGCAGTAAATGGTGGGGGGCTGAAGACACAGATACGCAGTATTTT	CASSKWWGAEDTDTQYF
TRBV5-1	-	TRBD2	TRBJ2-3	TGCGCCAGCAGCTTGGGGATAGCGGGAGGTACAGATACGCAGTATTTT	CASSLGIAGGTDTQYF
TRBV5-5	-	-	TRBJ1-1	TGTGCCAGCAGCCCACCGTTGTCAGGCACTGAAGCTTTCTTT	CASSPPLSGTEAFF
TRBV2	-	TRBD1	TRBJ2-6	TGTGCCAGCAGTGAATTGGGGGCAGGGGGTTCGTCTGGGGCCAACGTCCTGACTTTC	CASSELGAGGSSGANVLTF
TRBV6-6	-	TRBD1	TRBJ1-1	TGTGCCAGCAGTACTAGACAGGGACTACCGAACACTGAAGCTTTCTTT	CASSTRQGLPNTEAFF
TRBV15	-	-	TRBJ1-1	TGTGCCACCAGCAGAGATAATCCAGGGCTCAGGTCTGAAGCTTTCTTT	CATSRDNPGLRSEAFF
TRBV4-1	-	-	TRBJ2-7	TGCGCCAGCAGCCCCTTCGGGGGTTCGGCCTACGAGCAGTACTTC	CASSPFGGSAYEQYF
TRBV6-5	-	TRBD2	TRBJ2-7	TGTGCCAGCAGCTCAGCGGGACCCTACGAGCAGTACTTC	CASSSAGPYEQYF
TRBV13	once	-	TRBJ2-4	TGTGCCAGCAGCCCCCCGGGGGGAGGGGGAAACATTCAGTACTTC	CASSPPGGGGNIQYF
TRBV19	once	-	TRBJ1-2	TGTGCCAGTAGCCTCAGGGAGAGTATGTTTGGCTACACCTTC	CASSLRESMFGYTF
TRBV5-5	-	-	TRBJ1-2	TGTGCCAGCAGCTTCGGTCAGGGGCATGGCTACACCTTC	CASSFGQGHGYTF
TRBV10-2	-	-	TRBJ2-7	TGCGCCAGCGGGGGGACTGCCGTCTCCTACGAGCAGTACTTC	CASGGTAVSYEQYF
TRBV28	-	-	TRBJ1-1	TGTGCCAGCAGTTTAGTCCCCACAGGGAGGACTGAAGCTTTCTTT	CASSLVPTGRTEAFF
TRBV7-8	-	-	TRBJ1-2	TGTGCCAGCAGCTTACAGCAGGGGCGCTTTAGGTGCACCTTC	CASSLQQGRFRCTF
TRBV19	-	TRBD1	TRBJ2-4	TGTGCCAGTAGTTCCCGTGGCGGACAGGGGACCCGATCCCTAAAAAACATTCAGTACTTC	CASSSRGGQGTRSLKNIQYF
TRBV10-1	-	-	TRBJ2-2	TGCGCCAGCAGCGCGACGGTTGGACAGAAGGCGAACACCGGGGAGCTGTTTTTT	CASSATVGQKANTGELFF
TRBV27	-	TRBD1	TRBJ1-2	TGTGCCAGCAGTTTTGGCGGGACAGGGGGCATCGGCTATGGCTACACCTTC	CASSFGGTGGIGYGYTF
TRBV23-1	-	TRBD1	TRBJ1-1	TGCGCCAGCAGTCGATGGCAGGGGGCCACTGAAGCTTTCTTT	CASSRWQGATEAFF
TRBV11-2	-	-	TRBJ1-1	TGTGCCAGCAGCTTACCAAATTTAGAAGCTTTCTTT	CASSLPNLEAFF
TRBV4-3	-	-	TRBJ1-4	TGCGCCAGCAGCCAATCGGACGTATCAACTAATGAAAAACTGTTTTTT	CASSQSDVSTNEKLFF
TRBV25-1	-	-	TRBJ1-2	TGTGCCAGCAGTGACCCGTACCAGGGAGGCGGCTACACCTTC	CASSDPYQGGGYTF
TRBV5-1	-	-	TRBJ2-4	TGCGCCAGCAGCTTGTCACCAGGGGCGTTAGCCAAAAACATTCAGTACTTC	CASSLSPGALAKNIQYF
TRBV6-6	-	-	TRBJ1-3	TGTGCCAGCAGTCCGGGATCCCTTTTGGTGGGAAACACCATATATTTT	CASSPGSLLVGNTIYF
TRBV6-4	-	-	TRBJ2-1	TGTGCCAGCAGTGACTCGAGCGGAACCGGCAATGAGCAGTTCTTC	CASSDSSGTGNEQFF